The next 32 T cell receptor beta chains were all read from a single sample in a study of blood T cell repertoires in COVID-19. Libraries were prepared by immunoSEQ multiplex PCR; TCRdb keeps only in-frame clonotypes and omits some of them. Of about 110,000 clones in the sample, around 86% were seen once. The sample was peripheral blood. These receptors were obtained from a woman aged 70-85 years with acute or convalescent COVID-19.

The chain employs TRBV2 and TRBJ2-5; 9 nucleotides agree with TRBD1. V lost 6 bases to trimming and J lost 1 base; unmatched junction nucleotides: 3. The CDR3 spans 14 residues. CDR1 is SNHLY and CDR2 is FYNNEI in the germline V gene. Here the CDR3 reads CASSQTGGQETQYF. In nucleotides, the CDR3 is TGTGCCAGCAGCCAGACAGGGGGCCAAGAGACCCAGTACTTC.

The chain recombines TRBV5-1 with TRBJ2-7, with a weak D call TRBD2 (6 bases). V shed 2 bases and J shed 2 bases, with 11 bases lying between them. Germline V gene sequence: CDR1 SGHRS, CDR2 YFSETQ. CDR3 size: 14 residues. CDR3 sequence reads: CASSFGQRAYEQYF. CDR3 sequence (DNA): TGCGCCAGCAGCTTCGGGCAGCGGGCCTACGAGCAGTACTTC.

CDR3 amino acids: CAINNRENTEAFF. For the CDR3, the DNA is TGTGCCATCAATAACAGGGAGAACACTGAAGCTTTCTTT. The V gene is TRBV10-3, the J gene TRBJ1-1; weak D call: TRBD1 (6 bases). This CDR3 spans 13 amino acids. Germline V lookup: CDR1 ENHRY, CDR2 SYGVKD. V gave up 7 bases and J gave up 1 base, with 10 bases separating them.

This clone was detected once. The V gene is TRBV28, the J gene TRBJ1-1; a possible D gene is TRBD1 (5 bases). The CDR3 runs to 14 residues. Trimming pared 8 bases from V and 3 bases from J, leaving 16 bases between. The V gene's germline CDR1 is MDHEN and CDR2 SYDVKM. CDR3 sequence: CASPPSRGDTEAFF. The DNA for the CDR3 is TGTGCCAGCCCCCCATCAAGGGGTGACACTGAAGCTTTCTTT.

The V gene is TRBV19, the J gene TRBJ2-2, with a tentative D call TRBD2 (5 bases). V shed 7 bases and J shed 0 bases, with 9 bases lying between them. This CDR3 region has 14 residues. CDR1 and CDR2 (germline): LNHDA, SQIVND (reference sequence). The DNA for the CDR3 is TGTGCCAGTACGGCGCGGGCGAACACCGGGGAGCTGTTTTTT. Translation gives CASTARANTGELFF.

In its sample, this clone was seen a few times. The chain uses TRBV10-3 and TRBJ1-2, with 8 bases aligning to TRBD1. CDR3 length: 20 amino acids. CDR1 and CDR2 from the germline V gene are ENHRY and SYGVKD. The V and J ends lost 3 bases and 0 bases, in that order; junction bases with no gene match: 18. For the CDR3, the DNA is TGTGCCATCAGTGACCCTCAGGGGGCGCGGGGCGGATTATCTAACTATGGCTACACCTTC. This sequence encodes CAISDPQGARGGLSNYGYTF.

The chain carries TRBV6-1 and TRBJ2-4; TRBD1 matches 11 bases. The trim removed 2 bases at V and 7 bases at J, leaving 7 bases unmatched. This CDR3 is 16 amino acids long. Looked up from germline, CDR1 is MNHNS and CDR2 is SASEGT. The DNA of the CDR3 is TGTGCCAGCAGTGAAATAGGGACAGGGGGTATGAACATTCAGTACTTC. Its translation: CASSEIGTGGMNIQYF.

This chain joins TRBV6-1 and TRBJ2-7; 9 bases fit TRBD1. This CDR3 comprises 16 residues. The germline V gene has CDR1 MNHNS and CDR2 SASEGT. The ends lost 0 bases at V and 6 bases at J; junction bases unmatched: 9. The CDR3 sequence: CASSEALPGQGGEQYV. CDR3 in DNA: TGTGCCAGCAGTGAAGCCCTCCCGGGACAGGGTGGCGAGCAGTACGTC.

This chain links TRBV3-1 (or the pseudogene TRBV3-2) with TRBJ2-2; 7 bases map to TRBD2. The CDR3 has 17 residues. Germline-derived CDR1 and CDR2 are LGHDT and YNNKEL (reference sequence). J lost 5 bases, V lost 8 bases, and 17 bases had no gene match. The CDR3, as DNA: TGTGCCAGCTCCCCCCAAGGGGCTAGCGGAAAAACCGGGGAGCTGTTTTTT. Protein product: CASSPQGASGKTGELFF.

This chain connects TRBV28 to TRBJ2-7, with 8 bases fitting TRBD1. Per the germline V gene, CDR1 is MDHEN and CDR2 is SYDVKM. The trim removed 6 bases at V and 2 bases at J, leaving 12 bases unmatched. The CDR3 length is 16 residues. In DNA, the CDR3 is TGTGCCAGCAGCCAGGACGGGACAGGATTACCCTACGAGCAGTACGTC. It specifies CASSQDGTGLPYEQYV.

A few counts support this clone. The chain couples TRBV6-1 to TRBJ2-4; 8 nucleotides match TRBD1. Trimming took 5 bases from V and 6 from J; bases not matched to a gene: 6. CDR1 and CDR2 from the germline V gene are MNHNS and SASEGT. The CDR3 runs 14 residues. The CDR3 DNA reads TGTGCCAGCAGTTCCCCGGACAGGGTAAACATTCAGTACTTC. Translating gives CASSSPDRVNIQYF.

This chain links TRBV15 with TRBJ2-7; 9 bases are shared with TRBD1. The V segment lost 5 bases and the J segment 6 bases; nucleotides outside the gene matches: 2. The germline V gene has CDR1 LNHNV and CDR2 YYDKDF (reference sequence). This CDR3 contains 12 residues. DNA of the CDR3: TGTGCCACCAGCCGGACAGGGGTCGAGCAGTACTTC. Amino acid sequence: CATSRTGVEQYF.

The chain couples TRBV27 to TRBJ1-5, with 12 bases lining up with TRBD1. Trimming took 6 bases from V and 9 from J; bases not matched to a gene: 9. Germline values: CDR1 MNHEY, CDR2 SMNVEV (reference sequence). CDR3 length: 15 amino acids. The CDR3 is CASRGTGGGTRPQHF. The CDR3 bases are TGTGCCAGCAGGGGGACAGGGGGCGGTACTAGGCCCCAGCATTTT.

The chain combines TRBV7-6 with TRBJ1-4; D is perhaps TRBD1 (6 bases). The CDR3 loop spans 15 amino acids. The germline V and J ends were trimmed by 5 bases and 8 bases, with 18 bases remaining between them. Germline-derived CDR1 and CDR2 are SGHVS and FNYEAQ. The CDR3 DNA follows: TGTGCCAGCAGCAAAGGCGGGGGGCGTTGGGAAAAACTGTTTTTT. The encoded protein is CASSKGGGRWEKLFF.

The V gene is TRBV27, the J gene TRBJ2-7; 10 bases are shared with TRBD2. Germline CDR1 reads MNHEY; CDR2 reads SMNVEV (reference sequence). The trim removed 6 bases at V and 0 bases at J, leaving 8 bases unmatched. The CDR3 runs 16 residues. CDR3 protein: CASSPGLAANSYEQYF. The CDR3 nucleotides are TGTGCCAGCAGCCCTGGACTAGCGGCAAACTCCTACGAGCAGTACTTC.

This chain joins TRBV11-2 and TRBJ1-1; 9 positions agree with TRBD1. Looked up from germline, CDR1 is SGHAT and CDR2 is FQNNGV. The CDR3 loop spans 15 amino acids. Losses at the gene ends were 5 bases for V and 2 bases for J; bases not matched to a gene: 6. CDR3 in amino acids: CASSGQGQGNTEAFF. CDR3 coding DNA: TGTGCCAGCAGCGGACAGGGACAGGGAAACACTGAAGCTTTCTTT.

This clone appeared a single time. The CDR3 coding sequence is TGTGCCATCAGTGAGTCCGGGGGGCAAGGTGAAGCTTTCTTT. Protein sequence: CAISESGGQGEAFF. This rearrangement joins TRBV10-3 to TRBJ1-1, with D tentatively TRBD1 (6 bases). V was shortened by 0 bases and J by 7 bases, with 12 bases between the two germline ends. CDR3 length: 14 amino acids. Germline V CDR1 and CDR2: ENHRY, SYGVKD.

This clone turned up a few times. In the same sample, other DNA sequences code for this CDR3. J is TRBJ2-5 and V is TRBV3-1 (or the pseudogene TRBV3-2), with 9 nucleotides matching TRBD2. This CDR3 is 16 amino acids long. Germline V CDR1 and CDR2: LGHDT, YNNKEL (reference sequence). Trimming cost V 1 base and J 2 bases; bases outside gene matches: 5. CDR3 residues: CASSQGATSGQETQYF. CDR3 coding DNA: TGTGCCAGCAGCCAAGGGGCGACTAGCGGACAAGAGACCCAGTACTTC.

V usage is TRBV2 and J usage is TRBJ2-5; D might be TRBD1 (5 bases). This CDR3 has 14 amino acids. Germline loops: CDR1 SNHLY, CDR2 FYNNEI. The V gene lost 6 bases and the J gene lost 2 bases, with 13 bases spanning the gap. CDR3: CASSGRVRQETQYF. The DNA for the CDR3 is TGTGCCAGCAGCGGCAGGGTCCGTCAAGAGACCCAGTACTTC. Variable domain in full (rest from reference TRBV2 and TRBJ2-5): EPEVTQTPSHQVTQMGQEVILRCVPISNHLYFYWYRQILGQKVEFLVSFYNNEISEKSEIFDDQFSVERPDGSNFTLKIRSTKLEDSAMYFCASSGRVRQETQYFGPGTRLLVL.

This CDR3 is CASSLGLAGQETQYF. CDR3 coding DNA: TGTGCCAGCAGCTTGGGTTTGGCAGGGCAAGAGACCCAGTACTTC. This chain joins TRBV5-4 and TRBJ2-5; D possibly corresponds to TRBD1 (5 bases). V was clipped by 0 bases and J by 2 bases, with 11 bases between them. CDR1 is SGHNT and CDR2 is YYREEE in the germline V gene (reference sequence). The CDR3 spans 15 residues.

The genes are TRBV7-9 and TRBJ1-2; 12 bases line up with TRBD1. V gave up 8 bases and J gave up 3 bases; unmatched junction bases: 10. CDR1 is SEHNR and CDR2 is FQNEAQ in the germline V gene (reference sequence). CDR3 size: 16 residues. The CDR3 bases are TGTGCCAGCTCCCCGGGACAGGGGGCGGGAGACTATGGCTACACCTTC. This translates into CASSPGQGAGDYGYTF.

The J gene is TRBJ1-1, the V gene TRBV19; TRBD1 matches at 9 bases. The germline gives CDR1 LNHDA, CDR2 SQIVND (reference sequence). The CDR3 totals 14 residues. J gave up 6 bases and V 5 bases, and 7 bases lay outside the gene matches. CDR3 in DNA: TGTGCCAGTAGTGCCCGACAGGGGGTAGCTGAAGCTTTCTTT. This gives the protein CASSARQGVAEAFF.

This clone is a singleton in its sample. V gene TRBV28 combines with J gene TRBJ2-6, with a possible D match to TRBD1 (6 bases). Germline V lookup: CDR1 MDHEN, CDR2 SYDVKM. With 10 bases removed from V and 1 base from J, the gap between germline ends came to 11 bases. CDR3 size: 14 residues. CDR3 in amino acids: CAITGSSGANVLTF. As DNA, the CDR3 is TGTGCCATTACAGGGTCATCTGGGGCCAACGTCCTGACTTTC.

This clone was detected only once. For the CDR3, the DNA is TGTGCCAGCAGCTCCGACCCTGGGGGGTACGAGCAGTACTTC. Translation: CASSSDPGGYEQYF. The chain joins TRBV7-3 to TRBJ2-7, with TRBD2 as a possible D gene (6 bases). Germline V lookup: CDR1 SGHTA, CDR2 FQGTGA. Trimming removed 4 bases from V and 4 bases from J, with 14 bases in between. The CDR3 extends over 14 amino acids.

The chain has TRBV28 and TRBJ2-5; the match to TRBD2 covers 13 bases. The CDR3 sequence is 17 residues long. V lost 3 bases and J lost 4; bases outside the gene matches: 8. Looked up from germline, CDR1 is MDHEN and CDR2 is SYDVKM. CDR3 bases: TGTGCCAGCAGTTTGGGGGGACTAGCGGGATCTTTAGAGACCCAGTACTTC. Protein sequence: CASSLGGLAGSLETQYF.

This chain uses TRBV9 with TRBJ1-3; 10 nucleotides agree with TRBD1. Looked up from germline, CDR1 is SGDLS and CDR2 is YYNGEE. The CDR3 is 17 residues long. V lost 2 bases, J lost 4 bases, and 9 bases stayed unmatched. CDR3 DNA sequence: TGTGCCAGCAGCGTGGACCCAGGGACAGGGGCAGGAAACACCATATATTTT. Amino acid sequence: CASSVDPGTGAGNTIYF.

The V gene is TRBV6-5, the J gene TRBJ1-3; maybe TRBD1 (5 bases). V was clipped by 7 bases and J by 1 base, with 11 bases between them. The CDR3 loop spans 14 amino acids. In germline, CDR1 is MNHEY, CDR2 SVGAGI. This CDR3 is CASKNGGSGNTIYF. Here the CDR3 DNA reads TGTGCCAGCAAAAACGGGGGGTCTGGAAACACCATATATTTT.

CDR3 residues: CASSLGASGGAGETQYF. The CDR3 bases are TGTGCCAGCAGCTTAGGGGCTAGCGGGGGAGCAGGGGAGACCCAGTACTTC. This chain connects TRBV7-8 to TRBJ2-5; 10 bases agree with TRBD2. The V and J ends lost 1 base and 5 bases, in that order; junction bases with no gene match: 10. The CDR3 totals 17 residues. Germline assignment: CDR1 SGHVS and CDR2 FQNEAQ.

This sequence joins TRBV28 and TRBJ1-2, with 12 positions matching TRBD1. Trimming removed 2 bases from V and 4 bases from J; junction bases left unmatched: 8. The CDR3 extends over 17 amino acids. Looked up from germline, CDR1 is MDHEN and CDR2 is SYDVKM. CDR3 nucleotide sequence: TGTGCCAGCAGTTTAGCAGGCGGGACAGGGGGCGTCTATGGCTACACCTTC. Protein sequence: CASSLAGGTGGVYGYTF.

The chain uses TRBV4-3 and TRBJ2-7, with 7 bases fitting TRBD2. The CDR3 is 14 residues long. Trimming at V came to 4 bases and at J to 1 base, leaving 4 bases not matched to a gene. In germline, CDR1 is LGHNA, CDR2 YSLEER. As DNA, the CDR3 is TGCGCCAGCAGCCTAGAAGCGGGGTCCTACGAGCAGTACGTC. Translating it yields CASSLEAGSYEQYV.

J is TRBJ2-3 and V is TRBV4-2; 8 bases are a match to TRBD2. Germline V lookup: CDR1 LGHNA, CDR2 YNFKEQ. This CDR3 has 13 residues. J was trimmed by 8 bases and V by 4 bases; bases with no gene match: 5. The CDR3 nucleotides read TGTGCCAGCAGCCGAGCGGGAGAACTTACGCAGTATTTT. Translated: CASSRAGELTQYF.

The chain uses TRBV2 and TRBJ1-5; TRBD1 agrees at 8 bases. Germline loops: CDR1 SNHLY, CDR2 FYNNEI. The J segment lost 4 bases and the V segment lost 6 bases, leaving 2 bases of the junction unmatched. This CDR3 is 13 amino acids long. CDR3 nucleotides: TGTGCCAGCAGAGGGACAGGAAATCAGCCCCAGCATTTT. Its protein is CASRGTGNQPQHF.